This passage covers 17 T cell receptor beta chains from one sample sequenced in a study of blood T cell repertoires in COVID-19. The assay was immunoSEQ multiplex PCR, and TCRdb's table has in-frame clones only and misses some. The data hold around 300,000 clones, with around 88% observed a single time. Sequencing input: PBMCs or T cells enriched from blood (not recorded which). The origin of the receptors is a woman in her forties who had recovered from COVID-19.

The CDR3 region has the DNA TGTGCCAGCACCCCCGGGACAGCTAACACTGAAGCTTTCTTT. Translating it yields CASTPGTANTEAFF. This chain uses TRBV9 with TRBJ1-1, with 7 bases that match TRBD1. Germline V lookup: CDR1 SGDLS, CDR2 YYNGEE. CDR3 length: 14 residues. Unmatched junction bases numbered 7, after V lost 6 bases and J lost 2 bases.

The chain is built from TRBV21-1 and TRBJ1-1; the table's D call, TRBD1, has no DNA check behind it. TRBV21-1 is recorded as a pseudogene. The CDR3 loop spans 15 amino acids. The CDR3 sequence is CASSSQGAVYTEAFF. CDR3 nucleotide sequence: TGTGCCAGCAGTTCGCAGGGTGCGGTATACACTGAAGCTTTCTTT.

This clone was detected a few times. At one end the junction does not follow the germline gene, possibly because of a read error. This chain joins TRBV7-7 and TRBJ2-1; tentatively, D is TRBD2 (6 bases). The length of the CDR3 is 16 residues. From germline, CDR1 is SSHAT and CDR2 FNYEAQ (reference sequence). The CDR3 DNA sequence: TGTGCTAGCAGCTTAGCGTATGAGACTAGCTACAATGAGCAGTTCTTC. Residues: CASSLAYETSYNEQFF. Full variable domain (outside the CDR3, taken from reference TRBV7-7 and TRBJ2-1): GAGVSQSPRYKVTKRGQDVTLRCDPISSHATLYWYQQALGQGPEFLTYFNYEAQPDKSGLPSDRFSAERPEGSISTLTIQRTEQRDSAMYRCASSLAYETSYNEQFFGPGTRLTVL.

The chain uses TRBV5-1 and TRBJ1-1; D possibly corresponds to TRBD1 (5 bases). The V and J ends lost 0 bases and 4 bases respectively, with 13 bases between them. CDR3 length: 15 residues. Germline values: CDR1 SGHRS, CDR2 YFSETQ. The CDR3 sequence is CASSLAGRGTTEAFF. The CDR3 DNA sequence: TGCGCCAGCAGCTTGGCAGGGCGGGGAACCACTGAAGCTTTCTTT.

This clone was detected only a few times. The chain joins TRBV5-1 to TRBJ2-2, with D possibly TRBD1 on 6 matching bases. The germline V gene encodes CDR1 SGHRS and CDR2 YFSETQ. The CDR3 is made up of 16 amino acids. The V and J ends lost 4 bases and 2 bases respectively, with 15 bases between them. The CDR3 spells CASSPSGAVNTGELFF. In DNA, the CDR3 is TGCGCCAGCAGCCCATCAGGGGCGGTTAACACCGGGGAGCTGTTTTTT.

The chain has TRBV18 and TRBJ2-7; TRBD2 aligns across 10 bases. V was pared by 6 bases and J by 0 bases, with 5 bases of the junction left unmatched. CDR3 length equals 15 residues. The germline CDR1 and CDR2 sequences are KGHSH and LQKENI. The CDR3 nucleotides read TGTGCCAGCTCGTTAGCGGGAGGCCTCTCCTACGAGCAGTACTTC. Residues: CASSLAGGLSYEQYF.

This clone turned up a few times. V gene TRBV7-8 combines with J gene TRBJ1-6, with 8 bases fitting TRBD1. The CDR3 sequence is 15 residues long. V gave up 3 bases and J gave up 10 bases; unmatched junction bases: 8. Germline values: CDR1 SGHVS, CDR2 FQNEAQ. This CDR3 reads CASSFAQGVFSPLHF. Written as DNA, the CDR3 is TGTGCCAGCAGCTTCGCACAGGGGGTTTTCTCACCCCTCCACTTT.

The chain recombines TRBV18 with TRBJ1-1; possibly TRBD1 for D (5 bases). This CDR3 is 14 amino acids long. Germline V lookup: CDR1 KGHSH, CDR2 LQKENI. V dropped 6 bases and J dropped 6 bases, with 17 bases sitting between them. The CDR3 loop is CASSADKGFAEAFF. As DNA, the CDR3 is TGTGCCAGCTCCGCGGACAAAGGATTCGCTGAAGCTTTCTTT.

The CDR3 region is CASSPFLGQGVQETQYF. In DNA form, the CDR3 reads TGTGCCAGCAGTCCTTTTTTGGGACAGGGGGTCCAAGAGACCCAGTACTTC. The chain uses TRBV27 and TRBJ2-5; TRBD1 agrees at 11 bases. The CDR3 sequence is 17 residues long. The V gene end was trimmed by 5 bases and the J gene end by 1 base; junction bases not matched to a gene: 9. In germline, CDR1 is MNHEY, CDR2 SMNVEV (reference sequence).

DNA of the CDR3: TGCGCCAGCAGCTTGTTAACCGGGACAGCTAATTCACCCCTCCACTTT. Its protein product is CASSLLTGTANSPLHF. V is TRBV5-1 and J is TRBJ1-6, with 7 positions matching TRBD1. Germline V gene sequence: CDR1 SGHRS, CDR2 YFSETQ. The V segment lost 1 base and the J segment 6 bases; nucleotides outside the gene matches: 7. The CDR3 is 16 residues long.

The chain links TRBV7-2 to TRBJ2-7; TRBD2 aligns across 9 bases. Trimming removed 3 bases from V and 1 base from J; junction bases left unmatched: 10. Germline-derived CDR1 and CDR2 are SGHTA and FQGNSA. The CDR3 sequence is 17 residues long. The CDR3 sequence: CASSFSSSGILSYEQYF. In DNA, the CDR3 is TGTGCCAGCAGCTTCTCTTCTAGCGGGATCCTATCCTACGAGCAGTACTTC.

The rearrangement uses TRBV7-3 and TRBJ2-3; 11 nucleotides align to TRBD2. The CDR3 loop spans 17 amino acids. CDR1 SGHTA and CDR2 FQGTGA come from the germline V gene. V gave up 5 bases and J gave up 0 bases; unmatched junction bases: 7. In nucleotides, the CDR3 is TGTGCCAGCAGCCCTACCCGGACTAGCGGGAGCACAGATACGCAGTATTTT. Protein: CASSPTRTSGSTDTQYF.

This clone was recorded only once. The chain employs TRBV13 and TRBJ2-7; 12 bases fit TRBD2. Germline CDR1 PRHDT, CDR2 FYEKMQ (reference sequence). This CDR3 contains 17 residues. J gave up 3 bases and V 5 bases, and 11 bases lay outside the gene matches. DNA of the CDR3: TGTGCCAGCAGCACAGGCGGGCTAGCGGGAGGGGTCTACGAGCAGTACTTC. Its protein product is CASSTGGLAGGVYEQYF. The complete variable domain, with remaining parts taken from reference TRBV13 and TRBJ2-7, reads AAGVIQSPRHLIKEKRETATLKCYPIPRHDTVYWYQQGPGQDPQFLISFYEKMQSDKGSIPDRFSAQQFSDYHSELNMSSLELGDSALYFCASSTGGLAGGVYEQYFGPGTRLTVT.

This chain connects TRBV20-1 to TRBJ1-5; 8 bases map to TRBD1. CDR1 and CDR2 from the germline V gene are DFQATT and SNEGSKA (reference sequence). This CDR3 region has 14 residues. V gave up 3 bases and J gave up 7 bases; unmatched junction bases: 8. The CDR3 region is CSASLGQGQQPQHF. CDR3 coding DNA: TGCAGTGCTAGTCTCGGACAGGGCCAACAGCCCCAGCATTTT.

The chain links TRBV7-2 to TRBJ2-1; 11 nucleotides align to TRBD2. This CDR3 is built from 17 residues. V lost 1 base to trimming and J lost 6 bases; unmatched junction nucleotides: 8. Germline V gene sequence: CDR1 SGHTA, CDR2 FQGNSA. The CDR3 reads CASSLELAGVPPNEQFF. The DNA of the CDR3 is TGTGCCAGCAGCTTAGAACTAGCGGGAGTCCCCCCCAATGAGCAGTTCTTC.

The chain couples TRBV28 to TRBJ2-1; 8 bases map to TRBD2. V lost 3 bases and J lost 4; bases outside the gene matches: 14. The CDR3 is made up of 18 amino acids. Looked up from germline, CDR1 is MDHEN and CDR2 is SYDVKM. The DNA for the CDR3 is TGTGCCAGCAGTTTCTCCCGAGCGGGCGGGAGGATTTACAATGAGCAGTTCTTC. This sequence encodes CASSFSRAGGRIYNEQFF.

The chain couples TRBV6-2 or TRBV6-3 to TRBJ2-7; TRBD1 matches at 8 bases. The germline V gene encodes CDR1 MNHEY and CDR2 SVGEGT. The ends lost 0 bases at V and 6 bases at J; junction bases unmatched: 4. The CDR3 runs 14 residues. The CDR3 spells CASSYSGQGREQYF. Written as DNA, the CDR3 is TGTGCCAGCAGTTACTCCGGACAGGGACGCGAGCAGTACTTC.